The 29 T cell receptor beta chains listed next were all sequenced from one sample in a study of T cell responses to AZD1222 COVID-19 vaccine. Clones were read by immunoSEQ multiplex PCR, and TCRdb kept only the in-frame ones, dropping some. Altogether more than 150,000 clones are present, about 85% being singletons, with the ten largest covering about 7%. Sequenced here: peripheral blood, sampled after recovery from COVID-19. These receptors all come from an adult who had recovered from COVID-19.

V usage is TRBV19 and J usage is TRBJ2-3; 8 nucleotides agree with TRBD1. Germline lookup yields CDR1 LNHDA and CDR2 SQIVND (reference sequence). The CDR3 is 14 residues long. The V segment lost 7 bases and the J segment 2 bases; nucleotides outside the gene matches: 5. The DNA for the CDR3 is TGTGCCAGTATCGGACAGGGAATCACAGATACGCAGTATTTT. As protein: CASIGQGITDTQYF.

The J gene is TRBJ1-5, the V gene TRBV11-1, with TRBD1 as a possible D gene (5 bases). The length of the CDR3 is 15 residues. With 5 bases removed from V and 4 bases from J, the gap between germline ends came to 15 bases. Germline loops: CDR1 SGHAT, CDR2 FQDESV (reference sequence). CDR3 in DNA: TGTGCCAGCAGCCCGGGCGGGGCAGGGAATCAGCCCCAGCATTTT. It specifies CASSPGGAGNQPQHF.

The rearrangement links TRBV5-1 to TRBJ1-3; D is unclear. CDR3 length: 15 amino acids. Germline V gives CDR1 SGHRS, CDR2 YFSETQ. V lost 2 bases and J lost 3, with 12 bases in between. CDR3 sequence (DNA): TGCGCCAGCAGCTTAACTTTTGGGGTTGGAAACACCATATATTTT. Translation gives CASSLTFGVGNTIYF.

The rearrangement joins TRBV24-1 to TRBJ2-5, with 10 nucleotides matching TRBD1. This CDR3 is 14 amino acids long. Trimming took 4 bases from V and 5 from J; bases not matched to a gene: 3. From germline, CDR1 is KGHDR and CDR2 SFDVKD. CDR3: CATSESGQGETQYF. The CDR3 coding sequence is TGTGCCACCAGTGAATCGGGACAGGGGGAGACCCAGTACTTC.

The chain recombines TRBV3-1 (or the pseudogene TRBV3-2) with TRBJ2-6; 14 bases agree with TRBD2. The CDR3 spans 18 residues. The germline gives CDR1 LGHDT, CDR2 YNNKEL (reference sequence). Trimming removed 4 bases from V and 3 bases from J; junction bases left unmatched: 5. The CDR3 sequence: CASSRGTSGRGGANVLTF. The CDR3 nucleotides are TGTGCCAGCAGCCGTGGGACTAGCGGGAGAGGTGGGGCCAACGTCCTGACTTTC.

The chain has TRBV7-8 and TRBJ2-4; D uncertain. Trimming cost V 0 bases and J 8 bases, with 5 bases left between them. From germline, CDR1 is SGHVS and CDR2 FQNEAQ. The CDR3 loop spans 12 amino acids. Written as DNA, the CDR3 is TGTGCCAGCAGCTTAGCGAAGGACATTCAGTACTTC. Amino acids: CASSLAKDIQYF.

Here the CDR3 reads CATRGGNTDTQYF. DNA of the CDR3: TGTGCCACTCGCGGGGGGAACACAGATACGCAGTATTTT. The chain has TRBV7-9 and TRBJ2-3, with TRBD2 identical over 8 bases. The CDR3 covers 13 residues. V trimming: 10 bases; J trimming: 2 bases; junction bases outside the gene matches: 5. Germline CDR1 and CDR2: SEHNR and FQNEAQ (reference sequence).

Worth noting for this clone: The sample holds other DNA sequences that translate to the same CDR3. The chain has TRBV7-2 and TRBJ1-1, with D possibly TRBD1 on 5 matching bases. Trimming cost V 5 bases and J 1 base, with 11 bases left between them. This CDR3 is 14 amino acids long. Per germline, CDR1 SGHTA and CDR2 FQGNSA. The DNA of the CDR3 is TGTGCCAGCAGCCCCGGGGCGGCGAACACTGAAGCTTTCTTT. Translation: CASSPGAANTEAFF.

The V call is TRBV29-1, the J call TRBJ1-2; perhaps TRBD1 as D (5 bases). CDR3 length: 13 residues. CDR1 and CDR2 from the germline V gene are SQVTM and ANQGSEA. V was shortened by 7 bases and J by 4 bases, with 16 bases between the two germline ends. The chain's CDR3 is CSAQGFGSYGYTF. In DNA, the CDR3 is TGCAGCGCCCAGGGATTTGGGAGCTATGGCTACACCTTC. Complete variable domain (other parts from reference TRBV29-1 and TRBJ1-2): SAVISQKPSRDICQRGTSLTIQCQVDSQVTMMFWYRQQPGQSLTLIATANQGSEATYESGFVIDKFPISRPNLTFSTLTVSNMSPEDSSIYLCSAQGFGSYGYTFGSGTRLTVV.

The rearrangement joins TRBV28 to TRBJ1-4, with D possibly being TRBD1 (5 bases). This CDR3 region has 12 residues. The V and J ends lost 6 bases and 10 bases respectively, with 12 bases between them. Germline assignment: CDR1 MDHEN and CDR2 SYDVKM. DNA for the CDR3: TGTGCCAGCAGCCTCGTCGGGGGAAAACTGTTTTTT. Translation: CASSLVGGKLFF. The full variable domain, rest sourced from reference TRBV28 and TRBJ1-4, is DVKVTQSSRYLVKRTGEKVFLECVQDMDHENMFWYRQDPGLGLRLIYFSYDVKMKEKGDIPEGYSVSREKKERFSLILESASTNQTSMYLCASSLVGGKLFFGSGTQLSVL.

The chain uses TRBV7-3 and TRBJ2-3; D is unresolved. Trimming stripped 0 bases from V and 2 bases from J, with 3 bases between. Germline CDR1 SGHTA, CDR2 FQGTGA. The CDR3 runs to 13 residues. The CDR3 bases are TGTGCCAGCAGCTTAACCTACACAGATACGCAGTATTTT. Encoded protein: CASSLTYTDTQYF.

The J gene is TRBJ2-1, the V gene TRBV5-5; 7 bases map to TRBD1. After removal of 4 bases from V and 6 bases from J, the junction contained 7 bases not matched to a gene. Germline loops: CDR1 SGHKS, CDR2 YYEKEE (reference sequence). The CDR3 runs 14 residues. The CDR3 DNA sequence: TGTGCCAGCAGCGTCCGGGACAGTCTCAATGAGCAGTTCTTC. It is translated as CASSVRDSLNEQFF.

Points on this clone: This sample includes further DNA sequences coding for the same CDR3. The V call is TRBV3-1 (or the pseudogene TRBV3-2), the J call TRBJ1-2; 7 positions agree with TRBD1. The CDR3 spans 13 residues. Trimming took 1 base from V and 4 from J; bases not matched to a gene: 0. Germline V gene data show CDR1 as LGHDT and CDR2 as YNNKEL (reference sequence). DNA for the CDR3: TGTGCCAGCAGCCAAGGGACAGGCTATGGCTACACCTTC. It yields the protein CASSQGTGYGYTF.

The chain links TRBV19 to TRBJ1-6; the D is unclear. There are 14 residues in the CDR3. V lost 7 bases and J 3 bases, leaving 10 bases between the germline ends. In germline, CDR1 is LNHDA, CDR2 SQIVND (reference sequence). The CDR3 coding sequence is TGTGCCAGTACTGAGGGTGTCTATAATTCACCCCTCCACTTT. Translated, it gives CASTEGVYNSPLHF.

The gene calls are TRBV24-1 and TRBJ2-7; 9 nucleotides align to TRBD2. The CDR3 extends over 14 amino acids. CDR1 is KGHDR, CDR2 SFDVKD, per germline. The J segment lost 6 bases and the V segment lost 4 bases, leaving 6 bases of the junction unmatched. As DNA, the CDR3 is TGTGCCACCAGTGACCGGACTAGCGCTAGCGAGCAGTACTTC. This translates into CATSDRTSASEQYF.

The rearrangement uses TRBV3-1 (or the pseudogene TRBV3-2) and TRBJ1-1; 9 nucleotides line up with TRBD1. V lost 3 bases to trimming and J lost 1 base; unmatched junction nucleotides: 3. CDR1 LGHDT and CDR2 YNNKEL come from the germline V gene (reference sequence). The CDR3 has 15 amino acids. This chain's CDR3 is CASSQHRGRNTEAFF. The CDR3 nucleotides are TGTGCCAGCAGCCAGCACAGGGGGCGGAACACTGAAGCTTTCTTT.

The V and J genes are TRBV6-2 or TRBV6-3 and TRBJ2-1; TRBD1 aligns across 7 bases. This CDR3 region has 14 residues. In germline, CDR1 is MNHEY, CDR2 SVGEGT. The junction had 1 base not matched to a gene; V was cut back by 1 base and J by 4 bases. The CDR3 here is CASSYYRGYNEQFF. DNA for the CDR3: TGTGCCAGCAGTTACTACAGGGGATACAATGAGCAGTTCTTC.

The V gene is TRBV5-6, the J gene TRBJ1-1; D possibly corresponds to TRBD1 (6 bases). Germline V gene lookup returns CDR1 SGHDT and CDR2 YYEEEE. CDR3 length: 13 amino acids. V lost 6 bases and J 4 bases, leaving 13 bases between the germline ends. The CDR3 region is CASTQGRVTEAFF. The CDR3 DNA follows: TGTGCCAGCACCCAGGGGAGGGTCACTGAAGCTTTCTTT. The full variable domain, in which reference TRBV5-6 and TRBJ1-1 provide the parts outside the CDR3, is DAGVTQSPTHLIKTRGQQVTLRCSPKSGHDTVSWYQQALGQGPQFIFQYYEEEERQRGNFPDRFSGHQFPNYSSELNVNALLLGDSALYLCASTQGRVTEAFFGQGTRLTVV.

This rearrangement joins TRBV7-3 to TRBJ2-2; no definite D call. V lost 5 bases, J lost 0 bases, and 4 bases lay in between. Germline V gene lookup returns CDR1 SGHTA and CDR2 FQGTGA. There are 13 residues in the CDR3. CDR3: CASSPANTGELFF. Written as DNA, the CDR3 is TGTGCCAGCAGCCCCGCGAACACCGGGGAGCTGTTTTTT.

The chain recombines TRBV6-1 with TRBJ2-7; 7 nucleotides agree with TRBD1. Germline CDR1 and CDR2: MNHNS and SASEGT. The CDR3 has 16 residues. Trimming at V came to 2 bases and at J to 3 bases, leaving 10 bases not matched to a gene. As DNA, the CDR3 is TGTGCCAGCAGTGAATTGGCGACAGGGAGAAACTACGAGCAGTACTTC. Translation gives CASSELATGRNYEQYF.

The chain carries TRBV19 and TRBJ1-5, with D possibly matching TRBD1 (5 bases). Germline V gives CDR1 LNHDA, CDR2 SQIVND (reference sequence). The V end lost 6 bases, the J end lost 1 base, and 16 bases lay between the germline ends. The CDR3 extends over 16 amino acids. CDR3 protein: CASRPGGTLSNQPQHF. The CDR3 DNA reads TGTGCCAGTAGACCAGGTGGGACCTTGAGCAATCAGCCCCAGCATTTT.

The V and J genes are TRBV6-4 and TRBJ2-3; 10 nucleotides align to TRBD2. Trimming removed 6 bases from V and 3 bases from J; junction bases left unmatched: 9. This CDR3 spans 16 amino acids. The germline CDR1 and CDR2 sequences are MRHNA and SNTAGT. The CDR3 reads CASSPLSGGATDTQYF. The CDR3 DNA reads as TGTGCCAGCAGCCCCTTGAGCGGGGGGGCGACAGATACGCAGTATTTT.

This clone occurred once. Here the CDR3 reads CASSQEERYNEQFF. The CDR3 DNA is TGTGCCAGCAGCCAAGAGGAGAGATACAATGAGCAGTTCTTC. The rearrangement links TRBV3-1 (or the pseudogene TRBV3-2) to TRBJ2-1; D gene unclear. The V and J ends lost 0 bases and 4 bases respectively, with 7 bases between them. Per germline, CDR1 LGHDT and CDR2 YNNKEL (reference sequence). The CDR3 has 14 residues.

Comment on this clone: The junction departs from the called germline gene at one end, perhaps through a read error. The chain employs TRBV7-2 and TRBJ2-5; the match to TRBD2 covers 9 bases. The germline gives CDR1 SGHTA, CDR2 FQGNSA. CDR3 length: 13 amino acids. As DNA, the CDR3 is TGTGCCAGCAGCTTCTCGGTAGCGGGGGATCGGGACTTC. Translation gives CASSFSVAGDRDF. Full variable domain (missing parts from reference TRBV7-2 and TRBJ2-5): GAGVSQSPSNKVTEKGKDVELRCDPISGHTALYWYRQSLGQGLEFLIYFQGNSAPDKSGLPSDRFSAERTGGSVSTLTIQRTQQEDSAVYLCASSFSVAGDRDFGPGTRLLVL.

The V gene is TRBV7-9, the J gene TRBJ1-1; D gene unclear. V lost 1 base and J lost 1, with 7 bases in between. CDR1 is SEHNR, CDR2 FQNEAQ, per germline (reference sequence). This CDR3 is 14 amino acids long. For the CDR3, the DNA is TGTGCCAGCAGCTTAGACACAAGGAACACTGAAGCTTTCTTT. It encodes CASSLDTRNTEAFF.

The chain combines TRBV2 with TRBJ2-3, with 10 bases identical to TRBD1. The CDR3 totals 14 residues. CDR1 and CDR2 from the germline V gene are SNHLY and FYNNEI. V was clipped by 7 bases and J by 4 bases; unmatched bases: 5. Here the CDR3 reads CASNRDRGADTQYF. Written as DNA, the CDR3 is TGTGCCAGCAACCGGGACAGGGGAGCAGATACGCAGTATTTT.

The rearrangement links TRBV5-6 to TRBJ1-1; tentatively, D is TRBD1 (6 bases). The length of the CDR3 is 13 residues. Germline values: CDR1 SGHDT, CDR2 YYEEEE. V lost 4 bases and J lost 5, with 12 bases in between. The CDR3 sequence is CASSVDRGTEAFF. In DNA form, the CDR3 reads TGTGCCAGCAGCGTGGACAGAGGGACTGAAGCTTTCTTT.

The chain uses TRBV7-8 and TRBJ1-1; 8 bases fit TRBD1. Germline assignment: CDR1 SGHVS and CDR2 FQNEAQ. The CDR3 length is 14 residues. V lost 8 bases and J lost 4; bases outside the gene matches: 9. CDR3 DNA: TGTGCCAGCTCTTTGCAGGGGGCGAGCACTGAAGCTTTCTTT. Translation: CASSLQGASTEAFF.

This clone was seen only once. The V call is TRBV11-2, the J call TRBJ2-7, with D tentatively TRBD1 (5 bases). V was pared by 5 bases and J by 5 bases, with 13 bases between. Germline V gene data show CDR1 as SGHAT and CDR2 as FQNNGV. CDR3 size: 13 residues. The CDR3 is CASSRQTGDEQYF. The CDR3 DNA sequence: TGTGCCAGCAGCAGACAGACGGGCGACGAGCAGTACTTC.